This T cell receptor (beta chain) came from a study of cytomegalovirus exposure and HLA in healthy donors. CDR3 length equals 14 residues. Trimming took 9 bases from V and 5 from J; bases not matched to a gene: 11. Germline CDR1 SNHLY, CDR2 FYNNEI. There are a few counts of this clone. Its specificity is not known. Study-wide results and caveats: Associated with cytomegalovirus, according to the listing, were fewer than 200 TCR beta chains. First-cohort TCR clusters tended to co-occur in the 90 to 150 validation repertoires, a later analysis found. TCR sequences were mostly rare, though some public TCRs occurred in many donors. High sensitivity and specificity were reportedly achieved when the classifier diagnosed cytomegalovirus status.

Assay used: immunoSEQ multiplex PCR; TCRdb lists only in-frame clones, some missing. The table includes approximately 170,000 clones, 91% detected once. The source material was PBMCs. J is TRBJ1-2 and V is TRBV2, with 8 bases fitting TRBD1. The receptor comes from a woman younger than 30 in good health and CMV-seropositive. CDR3 nucleotide sequence: TGTGCCAGTACGGACAGGGTGGAGGGGTATGGCTACACCTTC. It specifies CASTDRVEGYGYTF.